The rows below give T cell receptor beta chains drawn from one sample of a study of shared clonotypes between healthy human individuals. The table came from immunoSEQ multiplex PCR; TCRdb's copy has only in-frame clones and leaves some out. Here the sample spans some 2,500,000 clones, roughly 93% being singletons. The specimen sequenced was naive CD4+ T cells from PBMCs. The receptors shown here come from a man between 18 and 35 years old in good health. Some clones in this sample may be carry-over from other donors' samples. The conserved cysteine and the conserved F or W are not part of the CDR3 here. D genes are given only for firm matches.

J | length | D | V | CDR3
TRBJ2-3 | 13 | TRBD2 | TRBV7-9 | ASSGLAGSTDTQY
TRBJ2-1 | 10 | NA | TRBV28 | ASSLRLPEQF
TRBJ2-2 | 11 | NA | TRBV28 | ASGQPNTGELF
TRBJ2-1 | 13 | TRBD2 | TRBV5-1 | ASLAELAGRNEQF
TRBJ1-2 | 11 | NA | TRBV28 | ASSLDSYYGYT
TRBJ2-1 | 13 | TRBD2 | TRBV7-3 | ASSLLAGGNNEQF
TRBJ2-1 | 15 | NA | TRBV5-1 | ASSLKVDGSSYNEQF
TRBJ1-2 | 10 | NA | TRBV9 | ASSVGGYGYT
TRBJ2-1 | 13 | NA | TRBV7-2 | ASRLGGPRVNEQF
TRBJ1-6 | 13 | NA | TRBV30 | AWSYGTRGVSPLH